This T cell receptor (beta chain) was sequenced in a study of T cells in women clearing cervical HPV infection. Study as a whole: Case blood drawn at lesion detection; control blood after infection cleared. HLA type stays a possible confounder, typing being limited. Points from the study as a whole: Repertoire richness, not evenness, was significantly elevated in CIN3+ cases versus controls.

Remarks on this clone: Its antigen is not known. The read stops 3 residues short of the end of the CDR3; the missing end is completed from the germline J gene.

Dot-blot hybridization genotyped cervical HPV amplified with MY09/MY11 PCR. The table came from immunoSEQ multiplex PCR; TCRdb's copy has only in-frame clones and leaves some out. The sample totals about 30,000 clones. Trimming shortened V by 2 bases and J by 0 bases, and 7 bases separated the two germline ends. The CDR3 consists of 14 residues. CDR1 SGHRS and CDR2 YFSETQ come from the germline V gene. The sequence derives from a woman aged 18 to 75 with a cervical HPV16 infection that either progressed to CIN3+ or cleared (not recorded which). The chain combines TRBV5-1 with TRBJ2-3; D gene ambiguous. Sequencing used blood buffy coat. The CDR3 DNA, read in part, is TGCGCCAGCAGCTTCAGCGAGAGCACAGATACG. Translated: CASSFSESTDT. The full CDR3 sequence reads CASSFSESTDTQYF.